This T cell receptor (beta chain) emerged from a study of cytomegalovirus exposure and HLA in healthy donors. Study-level information: Approximately 180 million T cells yielded 120 million or so unique TCR beta sequences, as an earlier analysis found.

Findings and limits, study-wide: Further analysis was carried out later, and it showed several of the most significant clusters appearing linked to common viral pathogens. Researchers left out some V segments, among them TRBV6-2 and TRBV6-3, as indistinguishable. Associated with HLA alleles at 0.05 false discovery rate in a later analysis were 16,951 TCR beta sequences.

Both 60 Vbeta primers and 13 Jbeta primers went into the PCR. Clones were read by immunoSEQ multiplex PCR, and TCRdb kept only the in-frame ones, dropping some. The sample lists 95,000 to 120,000 clones; under 70% were seen once. About this clone itself: What it recognizes is unknown.

This CDR3 contains 13 residues. Trimming at V came to 4 bases and at J to 3 bases, leaving 3 bases not matched to a gene. Germline-derived CDR1 and CDR2 are ENHRY and SYGVKD. Input material: PBMCs. The chain combines TRBV10-3 with TRBJ2-7; 7 nucleotides agree with TRBD1. The TCR sequence derives from a man between 18 and 29 years old in good health and CMV-seropositive. Here the CDR3 reads CAISARDSYEQYF. The DNA of the CDR3 is TGTGCCATCAGTGCCCGGGACAGCTACGAGCAGTACTTC.